Below, 28 T cell receptor beta chains from the same sample are listed, as sequenced in a study of control samples from healthy donors and cancer patients (dated by TCRdb to about 2020). The library was made by the immunoSEQ multiplex PCR assay. In its TCRdb copy, this immuneACCESS table keeps in-frame sequences only and misses some clones. Where compared with another copy, unresolved V genes explain less than half of these, and the others have no known cause. A total of 95,000 to 150,000 clones appear in this sample, roughly nine tenths of them only once. 6% to 8% of the sample is held by the ten biggest clonotypes. What was sequenced was blood. The source of these receptors is a young woman in good health.

The rearrangement links TRBV19 to TRBJ2-1, with no clear D. The CDR3 runs to 15 residues. Trimming left V 9 bases short and J 3 bases short, with 18 bases between. Germline CDR1 is LNHDA and CDR2 is SQIVND (reference sequence). The CDR3 loop reads CASRDSETIYNEQFF. Here the CDR3 DNA reads TGTGCCAGCAGAGACTCAGAGACAATCTACAATGAGCAGTTCTTC.

V and J are TRBV6-5 and TRBJ1-2, with 7 bases identical to TRBD1. V was clipped by 5 bases and J by 8 bases; unmatched bases: 8. The V gene's germline CDR1 is MNHEY and CDR2 SVGAGI. This CDR3 contains 13 residues. In DNA form, the CDR3 reads TGTGCCAGCAGTAAGGACAGGATAGGGGGCTACACCTTC. Residues: CASSKDRIGGYTF.

The chain recombines TRBV19 with TRBJ1-1; 7 bases fit TRBD1. The CDR3 is 15 residues long. The J segment lost 1 base and the V segment lost 3 bases, leaving 5 bases of the junction unmatched. In germline, CDR1 is LNHDA, CDR2 SQIVND (reference sequence). This CDR3 reads CASSIPGQSNTEAFF. The CDR3 bases are TGTGCCAGTAGTATTCCGGGACAGTCGAACACTGAAGCTTTCTTT.

The gene calls are TRBV7-9 and TRBJ2-3; 12 bases are a match to TRBD2. The CDR3 contains 15 residues. Unmatched junction bases numbered 3, after V lost 3 bases and J lost 5 bases. Germline loops: CDR1 SEHNR, CDR2 FQNEAQ (reference sequence). CDR3 sequence reads: CASSFPSGGVDTQYF. CDR3 nucleotide sequence: TGTGCCAGCAGCTTTCCTAGCGGGGGGGTAGATACGCAGTATTTT.

The V gene is TRBV1, the J gene TRBJ2-2; the table's D call TRBD2 went unverified against the DNA. TRBV1 is a recognized pseudogene. The CDR3 has 20 residues. CDR3 region: CTSSQDRGTSGGAIAGELFF. The CDR3 bases are TGCACCAGCAGCCAAGATCGCGGGACTAGCGGGGGGGCAATCGCCGGGGAGCTGTTTTTT.

This clone was seen only once. The chain has TRBV15 and TRBJ2-1; TRBD2 aligns across 9 bases. CDR1 is LNHNV and CDR2 is YYDKDF in the germline V gene (reference sequence). The CDR3 is 18 residues long. Trimming cost V 1 base and J 1 base; bases outside gene matches: 8. The CDR3 is CATSRGGSGSTSYNEQFF. The DNA of the CDR3 is TGTGCCACCAGCAGAGGGGGTAGCGGGAGTACGTCCTACAATGAGCAGTTCTTC.

This rearrangement joins TRBV6-4 to TRBJ1-5, with 7 bases fitting TRBD1. This CDR3 region has 17 residues. The ends lost 3 bases at V and 7 bases at J; junction bases unmatched: 15. Germline values: CDR1 MRHNA, CDR2 SNTAGT. The CDR3, as DNA: TGTGCCAGCAGTGAAAGTTGTCCCGGACAGGTAAACCAGCCCCAGCATTTT. Translation gives CASSESCPGQVNQPQHF.

The V gene is TRBV24-1, the J gene TRBJ2-1, with 7 bases identical to TRBD1. The CDR3 has 14 amino acids. The germline gives CDR1 KGHDR, CDR2 SFDVKD. The junction had 0 bases not matched to a gene; V was cut back by 0 bases and J by 5 bases. The CDR3 sequence: CATSDLDRDNEQFF. In nucleotides, the CDR3 is TGTGCCACCAGTGATTTGGACAGGGACAATGAGCAGTTCTTC.

The chain links TRBV11-2 to TRBJ2-7; D gene uncertain. V was clipped by 1 base and J by 1 base, with 11 bases between them. The germline V gene encodes CDR1 SGHAT and CDR2 FQNNGV. The CDR3 covers 15 residues. CDR3 amino acids: CASSLAVDGSYEQYF. The CDR3 DNA sequence: TGTGCCAGCAGCTTAGCGGTGGACGGATCCTACGAGCAGTACTTC.

The rearrangement links TRBV21-1 to TRBJ2-7; TRBD1 reflects the table's D call only, with no check against the DNA. TRBV21-1 is a listed pseudogene. The CDR3 loop spans 17 amino acids. CDR3 DNA sequence: TGTGCCAGCAGCAAATTTCGCCAGGGACAGGGGGTCTGCGAGCAGTACTTC. Its translation is CASSKFRQGQGVCEQYF.

This clone was detected a few times. V usage is TRBV19 and J usage is TRBJ2-1; the D call may be TRBD1 or TRBD2 (6 bases each). CDR1 is LNHDA and CDR2 is SQIVND in the germline V gene (reference sequence). Trimming pared 3 bases from V and 10 bases from J, leaving 16 bases between. The CDR3 totals 14 residues. In nucleotides, the CDR3 is TGTGCCAGTAGTATGTTCCCCAAGGGGGGAGAGCAGTTCTTC. This codes for CASSMFPKGGEQFF.

The sample holds a few counts of this clone. This chain joins TRBV6-4 and TRBJ2-7, with TRBD1 matching 7 bases. V dropped 6 bases and J dropped 5; count of bases not matched to a gene: 10. The germline V gene encodes CDR1 MRHNA and CDR2 SNTAGT. This CDR3 comprises 14 residues. This CDR3 reads CASRDRECVNEQYF. CDR3 DNA: TGTGCCAGCAGAGACAGGGAATGCGTCAACGAGCAGTACTTC.

As concerns this clone: One end of the junction is discordant with germline, which a read error may explain. This chain connects TRBV7-7 to TRBJ2-5; possible D gene TRBD2, 5 bases. CDR3 size: 14 residues. The germline gives CDR1 SSHAT, CDR2 FNYEAQ (reference sequence). The CDR3 loop is CASSQEGLGGTQYF. The DNA for the CDR3 is TGTGCTAGCAGTCAAGAGGGTTTAGGCGGGACCCAGTACTTC.

The chain has TRBV7-2 and TRBJ2-1; TRBD1 is a possible D gene (5 bases). The germline CDR1 and CDR2 sequences are SGHTA and FQGNSA. Trimming stripped 5 bases from V and 8 bases from J, with 19 bases between. This CDR3 region has 15 residues. The CDR3 bases are TGTGCCAGCAGCCCAGGGTTATCGAGTATCTATGAGCAGTTCTTC. This translates into CASSPGLSSIYEQFF.

The chain carries TRBV5-1 and TRBJ2-6, with D hard to call. Germline V lookup: CDR1 SGHRS, CDR2 YFSETQ. CDR3 length: 15 amino acids. Trimming removed 5 bases at V and 1 base at J, with 10 bases between. The CDR3 loop reads CASSYSVSGANVLTF. For the CDR3, the DNA is TGCGCCAGCAGTTACTCGGTATCTGGGGCCAACGTCCTGACTTTC.

J is TRBJ2-7 and V is TRBV5-5; 8 bases are a match to TRBD1. The trim removed 5 bases at V and 1 base at J, leaving 5 bases unmatched. The V gene's germline CDR1 is SGHKS and CDR2 YYEKEE (reference sequence). This CDR3 comprises 14 residues. CDR3 bases: TGTGCCAGCAGACCAGACAGGGGTTCCTACGAGCAGTACTTC. Amino acids: CASRPDRGSYEQYF.

The chain uses TRBV19 and TRBJ1-2, with 9 bases identical to TRBD1. The V segment lost 1 base and the J segment 5 bases; nucleotides outside the gene matches: 2. Germline V gives CDR1 LNHDA, CDR2 SQIVND (reference sequence). This CDR3 has 14 residues. CDR3: CASSIAGTGYGYTF. In DNA, the CDR3 is TGTGCCAGTAGTATAGCTGGGACAGGGTATGGCTACACCTTC. Variable domain in full (rest from reference TRBV19 and TRBJ1-2): DGGITQSPKYLFRKEGQNVTLSCEQNLNHDAMYWYRQDPGQGLRLIYYSQIVNDFQKGDIAEGYSVSREKKESFPLTVTSAQKNPTAFYLCASSIAGTGYGYTFGSGTRLTVV.

The chain uses TRBV28 and TRBJ1-1; TRBD1 is a possible D gene (6 bases). Germline V gene lookup returns CDR1 MDHEN and CDR2 SYDVKM. The length of the CDR3 is 15 residues. With 5 bases removed from V and 0 bases from J, the gap between germline ends came to 13 bases. The CDR3 here is CASSLNREMNTEAFF. The DNA for the CDR3 is TGTGCCAGCAGTCTCAACAGGGAGATGAACACTGAAGCTTTCTTT.

CDR3 sequence: CASSEPLGSPLHF. In DNA, the CDR3 is TGCGCCAGCAGTGAACCATTGGGGTCACCCCTCCACTTT. The chain has TRBV10-2 and TRBJ1-6; no firm D call. Germline CDR1 WSHSY, CDR2 SAAADI. Trimming pared 3 bases from V and 10 bases from J, leaving 10 bases between. The CDR3 extends over 13 amino acids.

This clone was seen a single time. The CDR3 here is CASSGRGGSTDTQYF. The CDR3 DNA reads as TGTGCCAGCAGTGGGCGGGGGGGGAGCACAGATACGCAGTATTTT. The chain recombines TRBV2 with TRBJ2-3, with 9 bases fitting TRBD2. Germline V gives CDR1 SNHLY, CDR2 FYNNEI. CDR3 length equals 15 residues. The trim removed 4 bases at V and 0 bases at J, leaving 2 bases unmatched.

The rearrangement uses TRBV18 and TRBJ1-6, with D hard to call. Looked up from germline, CDR1 is KGHSH and CDR2 is LQKENI. There are 19 residues in the CDR3. V was cut by 2 bases and J by 0 bases, with 17 bases left in between. CDR3 nucleotide sequence: TGTGCCAGCTCACCAACCTCTATAACCACAAGCTCCTATAATTCACCCCTCCACTTT. It specifies CASSPTSITTSSYNSPLHF.

This chain links TRBV18 with TRBJ1-1; no reliable D call. The CDR3 has 15 amino acids. The ends were cut back, 2 bases at V and 5 bases at J, with 15 bases in the middle. Germline V gene lookup returns CDR1 KGHSH and CDR2 LQKENI. Here the CDR3 DNA reads TGTGCCAGCTCACCAAACGCGGAGGGCCTGACTGAAGCTTTCTTT. Translation gives CASSPNAEGLTEAFF.

The chain links TRBV7-9 to TRBJ2-3; TRBD2 might be the D (6 bases). Germline CDR1 SEHNR, CDR2 FQNEAQ (reference sequence). The ends were cut back, 4 bases at V and 2 bases at J, with 22 bases in the middle. The CDR3 has 18 residues. This CDR3 reads CASSSPRGGGKVTDTQYF. CDR3 DNA sequence: TGTGCCAGCAGCTCACCCCGAGGTGGGGGGAAGGTCACAGATACGCAGTATTTT.

This clone has only a few counts. The chain employs TRBV3-1 (or the pseudogene TRBV3-2) and TRBJ1-5; 8 bases fit TRBD1. This CDR3 has 14 amino acids. Germline assignment: CDR1 LGHDT and CDR2 YNNKEL (reference sequence). The J segment lost 5 bases and the V segment lost 3 bases, leaving 3 bases of the junction unmatched. CDR3 DNA: TGTGCCAGCAGCCATGGACAGGGATATCAGCCCCAGCATTTT. Protein: CASSHGQGYQPQHF.

The V and J genes are TRBV3-1 (or the pseudogene TRBV3-2) and TRBJ2-2, with 7 bases lining up with TRBD2. The CDR3 totals 14 residues. The ends lost 7 bases at V and 0 bases at J; junction bases unmatched: 2. Germline V lookup: CDR1 LGHDT, CDR2 YNNKEL (reference sequence). CDR3 sequence reads: CASTRGANTGELFF. The CDR3 DNA reads as TGTGCCAGCACCCGGGGGGCGAACACCGGGGAGCTGTTTTTT.

The rearrangement uses TRBV4-1 and TRBJ2-1; D uncertain. The germline V and J ends were trimmed by 0 bases and 9 bases, with 9 bases remaining between them. The CDR3 sequence is 13 residues long. CDR1 and CDR2 (germline): MGHRA, YSYEKL. The CDR3 loop is CASSQDLSAEQFF. CDR3 DNA: TGCGCCAGCAGCCAAGATTTGAGCGCTGAGCAGTTCTTC.

The chain joins TRBV18 to TRBJ1-3; D is perhaps TRBD1 (5 bases). Germline lookup yields CDR1 KGHSH and CDR2 LQKENI. Trimming cost V 6 bases and J 6 bases, with 15 bases left between them. The CDR3 contains 14 residues. The CDR3 is CASSPPGTVNTIYF. The CDR3 DNA reads as TGTGCCAGCTCCCCCCCCGGGACTGTAAACACCATATATTTT.

The chain has TRBV18 and TRBJ1-1; D is undetermined. V was shortened by 0 bases and J by 7 bases, with 9 bases between the two germline ends. The CDR3 has 13 amino acids. Germline CDR1 KGHSH, CDR2 LQKENI. The CDR3 protein is CASSPPVRDEAFF. DNA for the CDR3: TGTGCCAGCTCACCACCGGTGAGGGATGAAGCTTTCTTT.